These 15 T cell receptor beta chains originate from one sample sequenced in a study of blood T cell repertoires in COVID-19. TCRdb's copy holds only in-frame clones and misses some; the assay was immunoSEQ multiplex PCR. The sample carries some 90,000 clones, around 89% recorded once. The source material was peripheral blood. The receptors were gathered from a man between 45 and 60 years old with acute or convalescent COVID-19.

The V gene is TRBV19, the J gene TRBJ1-1, with D uncertain. Germline CDR1 reads LNHDA; CDR2 reads SQIVND (reference sequence). CDR3 size: 16 residues. The V end was cut by 3 bases, the J end by 0 bases, with 14 bases between. Here the CDR3 reads CASSIGPPSLNTEAFF. The CDR3 DNA is TGTGCCAGTAGTATCGGTCCCCCAAGTCTGAACACTGAAGCTTTCTTT. The variable domain in full, with the rest retrieved from reference TRBV19 and TRBJ1-1, is DGGITQSPKYLFRKEGQNVTLSCEQNLNHDAMYWYRQDPGQGLRLIYYSQIVNDFQKGDIAEGYSVSREKKESFPLTVTSAQKNPTAFYLCASSIGPPSLNTEAFFGQGTRLTVV.

This sequence joins TRBV19 and TRBJ2-1, with 9 bases matching TRBD2. J gave up 4 bases and V 9 bases, and 7 bases lay outside the gene matches. The length of the CDR3 is 14 residues. In germline, CDR1 is LNHDA, CDR2 SQIVND (reference sequence). The CDR3 coding sequence is TGTGCCAGCCAGCGGGGGGATTCATACAATGAGCAGTTCTTC. Its protein product is CASQRGDSYNEQFF.

This clone was detected only once. CDR3 region: CASSVAGGSYNEQFF. CDR3 bases: TGTGCCAGCAGTGTGGCGGGGGGCTCCTACAATGAGCAGTTCTTC. The gene calls are TRBV2 and TRBJ2-1; 8 nucleotides match TRBD2. The CDR3 loop spans 15 amino acids. V dropped 4 bases and J dropped 0; count of bases not matched to a gene: 2. From germline, CDR1 is SNHLY and CDR2 FYNNEI.

Relative to its sample, this clone is medium-sized. J is TRBJ1-2 and V is TRBV28, with D possibly TRBD1 on 5 matching bases. The germline gives CDR1 MDHEN, CDR2 SYDVKM. V lost 6 bases and J lost 6, with 14 bases in between. This CDR3 has 13 residues. The CDR3 here is CASSPQGRDGYTF. CDR3 in DNA: TGTGCCAGCAGCCCCCAGGGAAGGGATGGCTACACCTTC.

The chain is built from TRBV4-1 and TRBJ1-2; no firm D call. V lost 3 bases to trimming and J lost 2 bases, with 19 bases between them. The CDR3 runs to 17 residues. Germline CDR1 reads MGHRA; CDR2 reads YSYEKL. CDR3 residues: CASSQPGMADSNYGYTF. The DNA for the CDR3 is TGCGCCAGCAGCCAGCCGGGTATGGCAGACTCAAACTATGGCTACACCTTC.

This clone was picked up a small number of times. The chain employs TRBV6-2 or TRBV6-3 and TRBJ1-1, with a possible D match to TRBD1 (5 bases). The germline V and J ends were trimmed by 0 bases and 0 bases, with 14 bases remaining between them. This CDR3 spans 17 amino acids. CDR1 is MNHEY, CDR2 SVGEGT, per germline. DNA for the CDR3: TGTGCCAGCAGTTACTCCCTCTTTAAGGGGATGAACACTGAAGCTTTCTTT. Its protein is CASSYSLFKGMNTEAFF.

The V call is TRBV2, the J call TRBJ1-4, with a weak D call TRBD1 (6 bases). Germline lookup yields CDR1 SNHLY and CDR2 FYNNEI. This CDR3 is built from 13 residues. The ends were cut back, 4 bases at V and 8 bases at J, with 11 bases in the middle. The CDR3 DNA sequence: TGTGCCAGCAGTGTTCAGGGGAACGAAAAACTGTTTTTT. This encodes CASSVQGNEKLFF.

The chain combines TRBV19 with TRBJ1-4, with no clear D. Germline values: CDR1 LNHDA, CDR2 SQIVND (reference sequence). The CDR3 runs to 13 residues. With 9 bases removed from V and 8 bases from J, the gap between germline ends came to 16 bases. The CDR3 sequence is CASKGLGGEKLFF. The DNA for the CDR3 is TGTGCCAGCAAAGGTCTGGGAGGGGAAAAACTGTTTTTT.

This clone appeared a single time. The V and J genes are TRBV11-2 and TRBJ1-2, with a possible D match to TRBD1 (6 bases). Trimming removed 3 bases at V and 6 bases at J, with 14 bases between. CDR1 and CDR2 (germline): SGHAT, FQNNGV. This CDR3 is 14 amino acids long. The CDR3 is CASSLKTRGDGYTF. CDR3 sequence (DNA): TGTGCCAGCAGCTTGAAGACCAGGGGAGATGGCTACACCTTC. The variable domain in full, with the rest retrieved from reference TRBV11-2 and TRBJ1-2, is EAGVAQSPRYKIIEKRQSVAFWCNPISGHATLYWYQQILGQGPKLLIQFQNNGVVDDSQLPKDRFSAERLKGVDSTLKIQPAKLEDSAVYLCASSLKTRGDGYTFGSGTRLTVV.

The V and J genes are TRBV21-1 and TRBJ1-1; the table's D call TRBD1 went unverified against the DNA. TRBV21-1 is marked as a pseudogene. The length of the CDR3 is 18 residues. CDR3 sequence: CASSKVFNRQSPSTEAFF. CDR3 nucleotide sequence: TGTGCCAGCAGCAAAGTGTTTAACAGACAGAGCCCTTCCACTGAAGCTTTCTTT.

The V call is TRBV7-2, the J call TRBJ1-6; D is unclear. Trimming took off 6 bases at V and 9 bases at J, with 12 bases between the two ends. Germline loops: CDR1 SGHTA, CDR2 FQGNSA. CDR3 length: 13 amino acids. For the CDR3, the DNA is TGTGCCAGCAGGGGAGGGTGGGGTTCACCCCTCCACTTT. Amino acids: CASRGGWGSPLHF.

V gene TRBV6-6 combines with J gene TRBJ1-5, with D tentatively TRBD1 (6 bases). This CDR3 comprises 15 residues. From germline, CDR1 is MNHNY and CDR2 SVGAGI (reference sequence). V was cut by 0 bases and J by 5 bases, with 11 bases left in between. CDR3 bases: TGTGCCAGCAGTTACTCGAACAGGGTTTATCAGCCCCAGCATTTT. Translating gives CASSYSNRVYQPQHF.

This clone was recorded a few times. The gene calls are TRBV19 and TRBJ2-7, with TRBD1 identical over 10 bases. The CDR3 is 13 residues long. Losses at the gene ends were 6 bases for V and 3 bases for J; bases not matched to a gene: 2. The germline gives CDR1 LNHDA, CDR2 SQIVND (reference sequence). CDR3 sequence reads: CASRGQGGYEQYF. CDR3 DNA: TGTGCCAGTAGAGGACAGGGGGGCTACGAGCAGTACTTC.

This chain connects TRBV6-5 to TRBJ2-1; tentatively, D is TRBD1 (7 bases). CDR3 size: 15 residues. Trimming pared 8 bases from V and 5 bases from J, leaving 19 bases between. In germline, CDR1 is MNHEY, CDR2 SVGAGI. CDR3 residues: CASLRGGTANNEQFF. The DNA for the CDR3 is TGTGCCAGCCTAAGGGGCGGGACAGCAAACAATGAGCAGTTCTTC.

The chain combines TRBV5-1 with TRBJ1-4; 7 positions match TRBD1. Germline assignment: CDR1 SGHRS and CDR2 YFSETQ. Trimming cost V 6 bases and J 1 base; bases outside gene matches: 6. The CDR3 has 15 amino acids. CDR3 nucleotide sequence: TGCGCCAGCACGGAGGGGGCGATAACTAATGAAAAACTGTTTTTT. Its protein is CASTEGAITNEKLFF.